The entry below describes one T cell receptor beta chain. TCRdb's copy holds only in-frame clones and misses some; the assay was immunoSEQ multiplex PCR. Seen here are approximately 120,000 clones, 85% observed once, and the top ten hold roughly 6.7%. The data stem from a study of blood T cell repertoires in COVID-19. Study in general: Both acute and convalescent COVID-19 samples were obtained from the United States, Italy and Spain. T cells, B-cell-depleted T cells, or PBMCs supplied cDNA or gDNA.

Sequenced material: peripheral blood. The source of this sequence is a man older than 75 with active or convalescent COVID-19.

CDR3 sequence reads: CASSPRGSSALHF. CDR3 DNA: TGCGCCAGCAGCCCCAGAGGGTCTTCGGCCCTCCACTTT. This chain joins TRBV5-1 and TRBJ1-6; no definite D call. CDR1 and CDR2 (germline): SGHRS, YFSETQ. With 4 bases removed from V and 14 bases from J, the gap between germline ends came to 16 bases. CDR3 size: 13 residues.